The present T cell receptor (beta chain) was sequenced within a study of blood T cell repertoires in COVID-19. Study context: Researchers got acute and convalescent COVID-19 samples from the United States, Italy and Spain.

The CDR3 length is 17 residues. Germline values: CDR1 MNHNY, CDR2 SVGAGI (reference sequence). V lost 5 bases to trimming and J lost 2 bases; unmatched junction nucleotides: 7. The Seattle patients, enrolled during active infection, were followed longitudinally. Measured with immunoSEQ multiplex PCR; TCRdb has only the in-frame clones, and not every one. This table has 270,000 or so clones, 89% appearing once. This clone was counted a few times. Sequencing input: peripheral blood. The rearrangement joins TRBV6-6 to TRBJ2-1, with TRBD1 matching 12 bases. This sequence originates from a woman between 25 and 40 years old with COVID-19, enrolled during active disease. The CDR3, as DNA: TGTGCCAGCAGTCCGGGGACAGGGGGCTCAACCTACAATGAGCAGTTCTTC. Its translation is CASSPGTGGSTYNEQFF.